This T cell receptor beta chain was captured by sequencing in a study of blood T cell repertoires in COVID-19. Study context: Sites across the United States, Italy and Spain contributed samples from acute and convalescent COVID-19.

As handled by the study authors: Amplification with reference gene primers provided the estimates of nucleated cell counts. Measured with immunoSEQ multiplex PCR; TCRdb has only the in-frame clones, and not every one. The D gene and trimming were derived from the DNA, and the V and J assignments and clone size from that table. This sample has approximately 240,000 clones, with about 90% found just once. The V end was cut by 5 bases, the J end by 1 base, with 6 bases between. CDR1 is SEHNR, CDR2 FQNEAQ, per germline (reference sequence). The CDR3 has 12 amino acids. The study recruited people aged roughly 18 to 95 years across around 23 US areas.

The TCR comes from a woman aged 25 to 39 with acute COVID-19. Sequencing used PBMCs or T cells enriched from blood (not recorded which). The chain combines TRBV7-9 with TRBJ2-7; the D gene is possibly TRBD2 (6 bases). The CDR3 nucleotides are TGTGCCAGCAGCGGGGGGTCCTACGAGCAGTACTTC. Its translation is CASSGGSYEQYF.